The 11 T cell receptor beta chains reported below all come from one sample, sequenced in a study of cytomegalovirus exposure and HLA in healthy donors. This table comes from immunoSEQ multiplex PCR, and its TCRdb copy is limited to in-frame clones, with some not included. This sample has some 150,000 clones, with over 80% found just once. Sequencing was carried out using PBMCs. These TCRs come from a man aged 18 to 30 in good health and CMV-seropositive.

V is TRBV28 and J is TRBJ1-1, with 7 bases matching TRBD1. The CDR3 runs to 14 residues. The germline V gene encodes CDR1 MDHEN and CDR2 SYDVKM. With 3 bases clipped from V and 5 bases from J, the junction kept 6 bases outside the gene matches. The CDR3 region is CASSLYRGRTEAFF. The CDR3 region has the DNA TGTGCCAGCAGTTTGTACAGGGGTCGGACTGAAGCTTTCTTT.

J is TRBJ1-5 and V is TRBV2; D remains unclear. Germline values: CDR1 SNHLY, CDR2 FYNNEI. This CDR3 region has 16 residues. V was cut by 1 base and J by 7 bases, with 17 bases left in between. The CDR3 bases are TGTGCCAGCAGTGAAGGGTCCGCCGCCGGGAGCCAGCCCCAGCATTTT. It translates to CASSEGSAAGSQPQHF.

The CDR3 region has the DNA TGCGCCAGCAGCCCAGGGACAGACTCTGGAAACACCATATATTTT. Translated: CASSPGTDSGNTIYF. V gene TRBV5-1 combines with J gene TRBJ1-3; 7 bases are a match to TRBD1. The trim removed 4 bases at V and 0 bases at J, leaving 4 bases unmatched. CDR3 length equals 15 residues. CDR1 is SGHRS, CDR2 YFSETQ, per germline.

The V gene is TRBV6-1, the J gene TRBJ2-1, with a possible D match to TRBD2 (5 bases). The V gene lost 6 bases and the J gene lost 3 bases, with 9 bases spanning the gap. The CDR3 covers 13 residues. Germline V gives CDR1 MNHNS, CDR2 SASEGT. The CDR3, as DNA: TGTGCCAGCAGCGGGAAGCACTACAATGAGCAGTTCTTC. Translation gives CASSGKHYNEQFF.

This sequence joins TRBV10-2 and TRBJ2-7; 7 nucleotides agree with TRBD2. Unmatched junction bases numbered 4, after V lost 2 bases and J lost 6 bases. The germline V gene encodes CDR1 WSHSY and CDR2 SAAADI. The CDR3 totals 13 residues. The DNA for the CDR3 is TGCGCCAGCAGTGAGGCGGGAGAGGGCGAGCAGTACTTC. The encoded protein is CASSEAGEGEQYF.

The chain links TRBV18 to TRBJ2-1, with D possibly TRBD1 on 6 matching bases. V gave up 0 bases and J gave up 10 bases, with 13 bases separating them. The V gene's germline CDR1 is KGHSH and CDR2 LQKENI. The CDR3 spans 14 residues. CDR3 sequence (DNA): TGTGCCAGCTCACCACCGGGGGCGGAACGAGAGCAGTTCTTC. Protein product: CASSPPGAEREQFF.

The J gene is TRBJ2-5, the V gene TRBV5-4; 7 positions agree with TRBD1. The CDR3 contains 16 residues. After removal of 4 bases from V and 5 bases from J, the junction contained 14 bases not matched to a gene. Germline-derived CDR1 and CDR2 are SGHNT and YYREEE (reference sequence). CDR3 amino acids: CASSLTLTGAGETQYF. CDR3 sequence (DNA): TGTGCCAGCAGCCTGACCCTAACAGGGGCAGGGGAGACCCAGTACTTC. Drawing the rest from reference TRBV5-4 and TRBJ2-5, the complete variable domain is ETGVTQSPTHLIKTRGQQVTLRCSSQSGHNTVSWYQQALGQGPQFIFQYYREEENGRGNFPPRFSGLQFPNYSSELNVNALELDDSALYLCASSLTLTGAGETQYFGPGTRLLVL.

The V and J genes are TRBV18 and TRBJ2-7; 7 bases line up with TRBD2. The CDR3 consists of 14 residues. Germline CDR1 and CDR2: KGHSH and LQKENI. Trimming cost V 3 bases and J 6 bases; bases outside gene matches: 8. The CDR3 reads CASSPLAAGSEQYF. CDR3 nucleotides: TGTGCCAGCTCACCCCTAGCGGCCGGATCCGAGCAGTACTTC.

This clone was seen once. The V call is TRBV7-9, the J call TRBJ1-1; a weak D match, TRBD1 (5 bases). CDR1 is SEHNR, CDR2 FQNEAQ, per germline (reference sequence). This CDR3 is built from 16 residues. The germline V and J ends were trimmed by 5 bases and 1 base, with 17 bases remaining between them. As DNA, the CDR3 is TGTGCCAGCAGCCACACCGCCGCAGACAGGAACACTGAAGCTTTCTTT. It translates to CASSHTAADRNTEAFF.

The genes are TRBV5-4 and TRBJ2-5; TRBD1 matches at 10 bases. CDR3 length equals 15 residues. Trimming took 4 bases from V and 5 from J; bases not matched to a gene: 8. Germline V gives CDR1 SGHNT, CDR2 YYREEE (reference sequence). The CDR3 sequence: CASSGGTGVLETQYF. The CDR3 DNA reads as TGTGCCAGCAGCGGGGGGACAGGGGTACTGGAGACCCAGTACTTC.

V usage is TRBV27 and J usage is TRBJ2-5; 7 nucleotides line up with TRBD2. CDR1 is MNHEY and CDR2 is SMNVEV in the germline V gene (reference sequence). V shed 9 bases and J 4 bases; nucleotides not matched to a gene: 14. There are 15 residues in the CDR3. The CDR3 DNA sequence: TGTGCCAGTTCTTATCTGGGGGGGAGTTCAGAGACCCAGTACTTC. Amino acids: CASSYLGGSSETQYF.